These 5 T cell receptor beta chains share one sample of origin, sequenced in a study of cytomegalovirus exposure and HLA in healthy donors. The PCR used 60 Vbeta and 13 Jbeta primers. Profiled with immunoSEQ multiplex PCR; TCRdb holds only in-frame clones, not every one. This sample has over 85,000 clones, with about 67% found just once. The specimen was PBMCs. These receptors all stem from a young man in good health and CMV-seronegative.

J is TRBJ1-5 and V is TRBV7-3, with TRBD1 matching over 9 bases. V was clipped by 3 bases and J by 4 bases; unmatched bases: 4. The CDR3 runs 15 residues. Looked up from germline, CDR1 is SGHTA and CDR2 is FQGTGA. CDR3 coding DNA: TGTGCCAGCAGCTTTACCGGGACAGGGAATCAGCCCCAGCATTTT. Amino acid sequence: CASSFTGTGNQPQHF.

This chain joins TRBV7-9 and TRBJ1-1; D call uncertain. The CDR3 is 13 amino acids. Per the germline V gene, CDR1 is SEHNR and CDR2 is FQNEAQ (reference sequence). Trimming pared 4 bases from V and 6 bases from J, leaving 12 bases between. CDR3 protein: CASSSNRHPEAFF. DNA of the CDR3: TGTGCCAGCAGCTCCAATCGACACCCTGAAGCTTTCTTT. Using reference TRBV7-9 and TRBJ1-1 for the parts outside the CDR3, the full variable domain is DTGVSQNPRHKITKRGQNVTFRCDPISEHNRLYWYRQTLGQGPEFLTYFQNEAQLEKSRLLSDRFSAERPKGSFSTLEIQRTEQGDSAMYLCASSSNRHPEAFFGQGTRLTVV.

The chain is built from TRBV28 and TRBJ1-3, with D perhaps TRBD1 (6 bases). Germline values: CDR1 MDHEN, CDR2 SYDVKM. The CDR3 runs 15 residues. Between the trimmed V and J ends, which lost 6 bases and 2 bases, there was a span of 14 bases. This CDR3 is CASSSRGGTGNTIYF. CDR3 sequence (DNA): TGTGCCAGCAGCTCCCGAGGGGGTACTGGAAACACCATATATTTT. The complete variable domain, with remaining parts taken from reference TRBV28 and TRBJ1-3, reads DVKVTQSSRYLVKRTGEKVFLECVQDMDHENMFWYRQDPGLGLRLIYFSYDVKMKEKGDIPEGYSVSREKKERFSLILESASTNQTSMYLCASSSRGGTGNTIYFGEGSWLTVV.

The sample holds a few counts of this clone. The CDR3: CATRAGQGPFNQPQHF. Written as DNA, the CDR3 is TGTGCCACCAGAGCGGGACAGGGGCCTTTCAATCAGCCCCAGCATTTT. V usage is TRBV15 and J usage is TRBJ1-5, with 10 bases fitting TRBD1. Germline values: CDR1 LNHNV, CDR2 YYDKDF (reference sequence). V dropped 6 bases and J dropped 3; count of bases not matched to a gene: 8. This CDR3 is 16 amino acids long.

The V call is TRBV6-5, the J call TRBJ1-1; D remains ambiguous. Trimming removed 7 bases at V and 1 base at J, with 10 bases between. CDR1 is MNHEY, CDR2 SVGAGI, per germline. This CDR3 is built from 13 residues. CDR3 sequence: CASINRQNTEAFF. The CDR3, as DNA: TGTGCCAGCATAAACAGACAGAACACTGAAGCTTTCTTT.